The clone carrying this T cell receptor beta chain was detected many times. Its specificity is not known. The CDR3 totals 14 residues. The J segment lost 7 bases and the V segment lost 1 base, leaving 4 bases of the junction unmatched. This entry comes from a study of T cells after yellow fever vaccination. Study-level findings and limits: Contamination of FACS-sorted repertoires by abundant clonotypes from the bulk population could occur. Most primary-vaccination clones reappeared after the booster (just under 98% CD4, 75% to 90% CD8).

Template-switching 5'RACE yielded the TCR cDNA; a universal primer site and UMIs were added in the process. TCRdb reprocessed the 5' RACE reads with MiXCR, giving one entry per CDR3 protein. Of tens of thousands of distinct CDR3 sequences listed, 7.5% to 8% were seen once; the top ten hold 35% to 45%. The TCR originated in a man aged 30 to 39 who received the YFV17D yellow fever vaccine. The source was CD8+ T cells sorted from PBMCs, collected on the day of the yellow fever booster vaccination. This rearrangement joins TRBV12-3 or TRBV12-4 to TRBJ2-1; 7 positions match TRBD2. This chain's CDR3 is CASSLVASGNEQFF. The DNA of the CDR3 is TGTGCCAGCAGTTTAGTCGCTAGCGGAAATGAGCAGTTCTTC.